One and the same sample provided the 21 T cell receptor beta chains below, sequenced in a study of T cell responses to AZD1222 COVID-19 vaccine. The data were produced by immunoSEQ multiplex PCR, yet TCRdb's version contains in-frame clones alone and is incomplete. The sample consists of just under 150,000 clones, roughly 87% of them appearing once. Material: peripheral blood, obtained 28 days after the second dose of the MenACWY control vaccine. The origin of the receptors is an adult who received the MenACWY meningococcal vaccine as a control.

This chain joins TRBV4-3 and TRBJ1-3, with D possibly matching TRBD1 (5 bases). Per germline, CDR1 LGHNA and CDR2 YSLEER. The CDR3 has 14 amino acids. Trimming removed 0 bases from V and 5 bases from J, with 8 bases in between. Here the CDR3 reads CASSQDWGRNTIYF. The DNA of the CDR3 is TGCGCCAGCAGCCAAGATTGGGGGAGAAACACCATATATTTT.

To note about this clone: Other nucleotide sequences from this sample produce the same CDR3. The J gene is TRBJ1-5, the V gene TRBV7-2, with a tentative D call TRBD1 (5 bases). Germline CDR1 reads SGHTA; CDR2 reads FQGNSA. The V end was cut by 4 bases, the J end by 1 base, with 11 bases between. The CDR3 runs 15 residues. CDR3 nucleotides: TGTGCCAGCAGCTCTACCGGGGGGAGCAATCAGCCCCAGCATTTT. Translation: CASSSTGGSNQPQHF. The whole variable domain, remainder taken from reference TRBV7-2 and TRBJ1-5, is GAGVSQSPSNKVTEKGKDVELRCDPISGHTALYWYRQSLGQGLEFLIYFQGNSAPDKSGLPSDRFSAERTGGSVSTLTIQRTQQEDSAVYLCASSSTGGSNQPQHFGDGTRLSIL.

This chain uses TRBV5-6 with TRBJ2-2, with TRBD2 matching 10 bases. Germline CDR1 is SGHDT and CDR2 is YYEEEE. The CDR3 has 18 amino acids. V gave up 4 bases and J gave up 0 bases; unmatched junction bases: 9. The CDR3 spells CASSPLVSGRANTGELFF. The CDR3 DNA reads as TGTGCCAGCAGCCCGCTGGTCAGCGGGAGGGCGAACACCGGGGAGCTGTTTTTT.

CDR3 DNA sequence: TGCGCCAGCAGCTCGGGGACTAGCGGGGGGACCTACAATGAGCAGTTCTTC. Translated, it gives CASSSGTSGGTYNEQFF. The chain joins TRBV5-1 to TRBJ2-1, with 15 positions matching TRBD2. Germline V gives CDR1 SGHRS, CDR2 YFSETQ. Trimming took 3 bases from V and 2 from J; bases not matched to a gene: 3. The CDR3 extends over 17 amino acids.

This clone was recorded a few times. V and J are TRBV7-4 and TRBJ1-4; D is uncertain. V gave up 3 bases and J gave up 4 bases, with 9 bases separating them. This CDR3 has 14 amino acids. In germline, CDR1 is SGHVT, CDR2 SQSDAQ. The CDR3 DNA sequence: TGTGCCAGCAGCTTTGACGGTATTAATGAAAAACTGTTTTTT. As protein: CASSFDGINEKLFF.

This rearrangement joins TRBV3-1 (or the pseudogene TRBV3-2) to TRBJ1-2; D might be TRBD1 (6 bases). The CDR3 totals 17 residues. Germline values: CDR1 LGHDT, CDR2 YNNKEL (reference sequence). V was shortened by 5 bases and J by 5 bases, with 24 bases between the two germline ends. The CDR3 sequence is CASSKSLSQGSGYGYTF. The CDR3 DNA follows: TGTGCCAGCAGCAAGTCCTTATCACAGGGAAGCGGTTATGGCTACACCTTC.

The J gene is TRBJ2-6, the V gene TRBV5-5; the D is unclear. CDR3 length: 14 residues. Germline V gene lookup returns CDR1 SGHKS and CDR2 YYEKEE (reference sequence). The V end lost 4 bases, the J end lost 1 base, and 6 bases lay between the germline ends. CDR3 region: CASSLPSGANVLTF. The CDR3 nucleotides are TGTGCCAGCAGCCTCCCTTCTGGGGCCAACGTCCTGACTTTC.

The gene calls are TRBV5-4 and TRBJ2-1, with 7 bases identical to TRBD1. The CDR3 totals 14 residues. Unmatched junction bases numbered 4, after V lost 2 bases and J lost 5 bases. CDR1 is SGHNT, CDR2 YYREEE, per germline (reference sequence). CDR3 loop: CASSLSTGNNEQFF. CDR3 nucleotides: TGTGCCAGCAGCTTATCGACAGGGAACAATGAGCAGTTCTTC. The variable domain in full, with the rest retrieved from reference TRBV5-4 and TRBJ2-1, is ETGVTQSPTHLIKTRGQQVTLRCSSQSGHNTVSWYQQALGQGPQFIFQYYREEENGRGNFPPRFSGLQFPNYSSELNVNALELDDSALYLCASSLSTGNNEQFFGPGTRLTVL.

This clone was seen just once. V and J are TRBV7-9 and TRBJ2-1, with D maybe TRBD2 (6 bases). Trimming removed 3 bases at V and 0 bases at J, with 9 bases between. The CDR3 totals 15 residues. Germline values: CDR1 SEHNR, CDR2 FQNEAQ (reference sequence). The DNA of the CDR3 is TGTGCCAGCAGCTTGGGACTGAACTCCTACAATGAGCAGTTCTTC. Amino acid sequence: CASSLGLNSYNEQFF.

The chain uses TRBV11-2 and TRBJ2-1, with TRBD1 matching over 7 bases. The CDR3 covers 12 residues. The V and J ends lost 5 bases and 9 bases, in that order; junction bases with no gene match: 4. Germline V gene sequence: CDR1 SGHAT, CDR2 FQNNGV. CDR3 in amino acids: CASSPTGTEQFF. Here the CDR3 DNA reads TGTGCCAGCAGCCCGACAGGGACTGAGCAGTTCTTC. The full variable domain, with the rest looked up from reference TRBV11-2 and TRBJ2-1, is EAGVAQSPRYKIIEKRQSVAFWCNPISGHATLYWYQQILGQGPKLLIQFQNNGVVDDSQLPKDRFSAERLKGVDSTLKIQPAKLEDSAVYLCASSPTGTEQFFGPGTRLTVL.

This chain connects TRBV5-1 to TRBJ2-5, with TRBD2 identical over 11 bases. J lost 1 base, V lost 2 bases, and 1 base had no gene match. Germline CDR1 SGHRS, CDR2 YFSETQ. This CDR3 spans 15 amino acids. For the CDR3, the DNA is TGCGCCAGCAGCTTACTAGCGGGGGCCCAAGAGACCCAGTACTTC. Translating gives CASSLLAGAQETQYF.

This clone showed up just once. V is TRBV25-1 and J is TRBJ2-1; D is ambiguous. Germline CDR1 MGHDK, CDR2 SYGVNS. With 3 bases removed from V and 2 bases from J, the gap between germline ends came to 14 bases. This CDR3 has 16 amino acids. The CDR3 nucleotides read TGTGCCAGCAGTGATTTCGACGGATCCCCCTACAATGAGCAGTTCTTC. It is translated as CASSDFDGSPYNEQFF.

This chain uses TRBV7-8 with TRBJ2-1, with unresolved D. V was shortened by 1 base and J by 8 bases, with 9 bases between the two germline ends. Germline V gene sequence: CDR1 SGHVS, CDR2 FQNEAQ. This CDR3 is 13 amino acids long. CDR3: CASSLGPWDEQFF. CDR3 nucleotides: TGTGCCAGCAGCTTAGGGCCTTGGGATGAGCAGTTCTTC.

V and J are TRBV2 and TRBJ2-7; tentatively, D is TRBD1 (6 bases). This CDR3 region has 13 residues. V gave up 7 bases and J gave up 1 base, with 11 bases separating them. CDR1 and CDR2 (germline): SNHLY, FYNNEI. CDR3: CASKQGPSYEQYF. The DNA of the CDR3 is TGTGCCAGCAAGCAGGGGCCATCCTACGAGCAGTACTTC.

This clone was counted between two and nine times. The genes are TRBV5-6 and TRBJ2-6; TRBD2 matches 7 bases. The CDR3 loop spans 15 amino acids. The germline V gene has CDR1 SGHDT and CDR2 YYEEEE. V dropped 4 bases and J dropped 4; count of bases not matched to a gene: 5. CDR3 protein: CASSIGRSGANVLTF. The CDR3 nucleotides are TGTGCCAGCAGCATCGGGAGGTCCGGGGCCAACGTCCTGACTTTC.

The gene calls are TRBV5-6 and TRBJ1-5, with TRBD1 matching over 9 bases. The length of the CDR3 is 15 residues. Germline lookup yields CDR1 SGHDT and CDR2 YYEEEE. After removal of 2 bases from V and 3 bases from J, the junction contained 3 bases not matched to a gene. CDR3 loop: CASSLTGGPNQPQHF. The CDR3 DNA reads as TGTGCCAGCAGCTTAACAGGGGGCCCCAATCAGCCCCAGCATTTT.

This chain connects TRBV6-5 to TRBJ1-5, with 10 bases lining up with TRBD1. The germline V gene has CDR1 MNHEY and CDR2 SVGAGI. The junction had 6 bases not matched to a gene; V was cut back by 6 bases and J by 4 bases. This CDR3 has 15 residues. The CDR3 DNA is TGTGCCAGCAGGGGGAAGGGACAGGGGAATCAGCCCCAGCATTTT. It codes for CASRGKGQGNQPQHF.

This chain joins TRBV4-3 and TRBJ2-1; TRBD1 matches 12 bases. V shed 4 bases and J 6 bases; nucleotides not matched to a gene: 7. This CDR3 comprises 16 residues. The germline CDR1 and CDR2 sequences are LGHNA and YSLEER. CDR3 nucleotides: TGCGCCAGCAGCCGTATCGGGACAGGGGGCTTCAATGAGCAGTTCTTC. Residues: CASSRIGTGGFNEQFF.

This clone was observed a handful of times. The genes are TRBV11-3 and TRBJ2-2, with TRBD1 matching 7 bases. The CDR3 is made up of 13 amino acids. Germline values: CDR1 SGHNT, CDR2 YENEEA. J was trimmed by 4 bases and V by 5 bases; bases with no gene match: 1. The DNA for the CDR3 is TGTGCCAGCAGCAACAGGGGCACCGGGGAGCTGTTTTTT. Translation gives CASSNRGTGELFF.

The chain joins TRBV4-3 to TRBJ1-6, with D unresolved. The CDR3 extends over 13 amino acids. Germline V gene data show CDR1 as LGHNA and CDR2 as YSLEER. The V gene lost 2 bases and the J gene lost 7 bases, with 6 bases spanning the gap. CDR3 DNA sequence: TGCGCCAGCAGCCAATATAAAAATTCACCCCTCCACTTT. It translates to CASSQYKNSPLHF.

The CDR3 DNA is TGCGCCAGCAGCCCGGGGGGGACGGATATGTCCGAGCAGTACTTC. It translates to CASSPGGTDMSEQYF. This chain connects TRBV5-1 to TRBJ2-7; TRBD2 matches 8 bases. In germline, CDR1 is SGHRS, CDR2 YFSETQ. Trimming at V came to 4 bases and at J to 6 bases, leaving 12 bases not matched to a gene. The CDR3 totals 15 residues.